Presented here are 29 T cell receptor beta chains from one specimen sequenced in a study of early T cells in non-severe SARS-CoV-2 infection. Each CDR3 protein is one row after TCRdb ran MiXCR on the 5' RACE reads. Seen here are 35,000 to 50,000 distinct CDR3 sequences, about 25% observed once, and the top ten hold approximately 4.5%. Specimen: whole blood, collected at baseline. These receptors were obtained from an adult who was a healthcare worker with PCR-confirmed SARS-CoV-2 infection or an uninfected control (not recorded which).

V gene TRBV2 combines with J gene TRBJ1-2; a weak D match, TRBD1 (5 bases). Deletions cut 6 bases from V and 4 bases from J, with 9 bases between. The CDR3 spans 12 residues. Germline values: CDR1 SNHLY, CDR2 FYNNEI. The CDR3 DNA sequence: TGTGCCAGCAGGAAAGACAGCTATGGCTACACCTTC. Its translation: CASRKDSYGYTF.

This chain uses TRBV12-3 or TRBV12-4 with TRBJ2-4; D gene ambiguous. CDR3 length: 13 residues. V was shortened by 8 bases and J by 3 bases, with 11 bases between the two germline ends. As DNA, the CDR3 is TGTGCCAGCGTATACGAGAGCAAAAACATTCAGTACTTC. It is translated as CASVYESKNIQYF.

This clonotype has just a few counts. V is TRBV24-1 and J is TRBJ2-2, with D possibly matching TRBD1 (5 bases). Trimming took off 5 bases at V and 3 bases at J, with 12 bases between the two ends. CDR1 is KGHDR, CDR2 SFDVKD, per germline. The CDR3 contains 15 residues. CDR3 loop: CATSAPRVDTGELFF. The CDR3 DNA is TGTGCCACCAGTGCCCCCAGGGTAGACACCGGGGAGCTGTTTTTT.

This clonotype turned up a few times. The V gene is TRBV2, the J gene TRBJ2-4, with TRBD1 matching over 8 bases. After removal of 4 bases from V and 0 bases from J, the junction contained 5 bases not matched to a gene. CDR1 SNHLY and CDR2 FYNNEI come from the germline V gene. CDR3 length equals 16 residues. CDR3 in amino acids: CASSADRGLAKNIQYF. The CDR3 region has the DNA TGTGCCAGCAGTGCTGACAGGGGCCTAGCCAAAAACATTCAGTACTTC.

This clonotype was recorded a few times. The chain carries TRBV29-1 and TRBJ2-7, with 9 bases that match TRBD1. The CDR3 runs 13 residues. V was clipped by 7 bases and J by 5 bases; unmatched bases: 9. CDR1 and CDR2 (germline): SQVTM, ANQGSEA. In DNA, the CDR3 is TGCAGCGCTCCCGGACAGGGGAGGGACGAGCAGTACTTC. It translates to CSAPGQGRDEQYF.

This clonotype came up a few times. The chain links TRBV24-1 to TRBJ2-7; D may correspond to TRBD1 or TRBD2 (5 bases each). Deletions cut 0 bases from V and 9 bases from J, with 11 bases between. The germline gives CDR1 KGHDR, CDR2 SFDVKD. The CDR3 runs 13 residues. Written as DNA, the CDR3 is TGTGCCACCAGTGATTTGGGGGGAAGAGGGCAGTACTTC. Its translation is CATSDLGGRGQYF.

This clonotype was detected ten times or more. J is TRBJ2-3 and V is TRBV9; D perhaps matches TRBD2 (6 bases). CDR1 and CDR2 (germline): SGDLS, YYNGEE. The V end was cut by 0 bases, the J end by 3 bases, with 8 bases between. This CDR3 contains 14 residues. The CDR3 loop is CASSVGRGTDTQYF. The DNA of the CDR3 is TGTGCCAGCAGCGTAGGGCGGGGTACAGATACGCAGTATTTT.

The chain combines TRBV18 with TRBJ1-6, with D maybe TRBD1 (5 bases). With 6 bases removed from V and 0 bases from J, the gap between germline ends came to 9 bases. From germline, CDR1 is KGHSH and CDR2 LQKENI. The CDR3 spans 15 residues. CDR3 in amino acids: CASSRESSYNSPLHF. The DNA of the CDR3 is TGTGCCAGCTCCAGGGAGAGCTCCTATAATTCACCCCTCCACTTT.

The chain joins TRBV4-1 to TRBJ2-2, with 7 positions matching TRBD1. The V segment lost 3 bases and the J segment 4 bases; nucleotides outside the gene matches: 11. The CDR3 is made up of 17 amino acids. Germline-derived CDR1 and CDR2 are MGHRA and YSYEKL. The DNA of the CDR3 is TGCGCCAGCAGCCATGAAGACAGGGATGCTCGCACCGGGGAGCTGTTTTTT. Translated: CASSHEDRDARTGELFF.

Comment on this clonotype: At one of its ends the junction is not consistent with the germline gene, which may arise from a read error. V gene TRBV10-1 combines with J gene TRBJ2-3; TRBD2 aligns across 8 bases. The germline V gene encodes CDR1 WNHNN and CDR2 SYGVQD (reference sequence). The CDR3 length is 14 residues. The CDR3 DNA sequence: TGCACCAGCTCGGAGCGGGGGCGCACATATACGCAGTATTTT. This translates into CTSSERGRTYTQYF.

The chain employs TRBV12-3 or TRBV12-4 and TRBJ2-7, with D unclear. The CDR3 extends over 12 amino acids. V was shortened by 2 bases and J by 3 bases, with 5 bases between the two germline ends. For the CDR3, the DNA is TGTGCCAGCAGTTTACGCAACTACGAGCAGTACTTC. Translated, it gives CASSLRNYEQYF.

The chain is built from TRBV6-1 and TRBJ2-3, with TRBD2 matching 8 bases. There are 13 residues in the CDR3. Germline assignment: CDR1 MNHNS and CDR2 SASEGT. The V segment lost 8 bases and the J segment 4 bases; nucleotides outside the gene matches: 5. CDR3 sequence reads: CASCGGLADTQYF. As DNA, the CDR3 is TGTGCCAGCTGTGGGGGACTAGCAGATACGCAGTATTTT.

This chain uses TRBV11-2 with TRBJ2-7, with TRBD2 as a possible D gene (5 bases). Germline V lookup: CDR1 SGHAT, CDR2 FQNNGV. V dropped 3 bases and J dropped 5 bases, with 14 bases sitting between them. This CDR3 is built from 14 residues. The CDR3 sequence is CASSLGRGSHEQYF. The DNA for the CDR3 is TGTGCCAGCAGCTTGGGCAGAGGGTCCCACGAGCAGTACTTC.

This sequence joins TRBV4-2 and TRBJ1-1, with D unresolved. Germline V gene sequence: CDR1 LGHNA, CDR2 YNFKEQ. V was clipped by 1 base and J by 3 bases, with 12 bases between them. The CDR3 sequence is 15 residues long. The CDR3 spells CASSQGISHYTEAFF. The CDR3 nucleotides read TGTGCCAGCAGCCAAGGCATTTCACATTACACTGAAGCTTTCTTT.

The chain has TRBV18 and TRBJ2-3, with a weak D call TRBD1 (6 bases). This CDR3 is 14 amino acids long. Trimming pared 1 base from V and 1 base from J, leaving 6 bases between. Germline CDR1 reads KGHSH; CDR2 reads LQKENI. CDR3 sequence (DNA): TGTGCCAGCTCACCACGACAGGGCACAGATACGCAGTATTTT. Translation: CASSPRQGTDTQYF.

Judged by abundance, this clonotype is medium-sized (0.01 to 0.1%). This sequence joins TRBV18 and TRBJ2-3, with D uncertain. Between the trimmed V and J ends, which lost 3 bases and 1 base, there was a span of 2 bases. Germline CDR1 KGHSH, CDR2 LQKENI. The CDR3 loop spans 12 amino acids. CDR3 DNA sequence: TGTGCCAGCTCACCGGGCACAGATACGCAGTATTTT. Its translation is CASSPGTDTQYF.

Turning to this clonotype: With a much larger clone just one base away, this may be a read error. This rearrangement joins TRBV10-3 to TRBJ1-1, with D perhaps TRBD1 (5 bases). CDR1 and CDR2 from the germline V gene are ENHRY and SYGVKD. The CDR3 is made up of 13 amino acids. Trimming removed 4 bases at V and 5 bases at J, with 11 bases between. CDR3 protein: CAISVPGRTEAFF. In nucleotides, the CDR3 is TGTGCCATCAGTGTGCCGGGGCGGACTGAAGCTTTCTTT.

This clonotype was seen many times. The chain carries TRBV5-1 and TRBJ1-2; TRBD1 agrees at 8 bases. Germline V lookup: CDR1 SGHRS, CDR2 YFSETQ. With 0 bases clipped from V and 7 bases from J, the junction kept 5 bases outside the gene matches. The CDR3 length is 14 residues. The CDR3 reads CASSLDGQGGGYTF. The CDR3 coding sequence is TGCGCCAGCAGCTTGGATGGACAGGGAGGTGGCTACACCTTC.

The rearrangement uses TRBV29-1 and TRBJ2-7, with D perhaps matching TRBD1 (5 bases). Trimming shortened V by 4 bases and J by 1 base, and 11 bases separated the two germline ends. Per the germline V gene, CDR1 is SQVTM and CDR2 is ANQGSEA. The CDR3 length is 13 residues. CDR3 residues: CSVVPGPSYEQYF. The CDR3 DNA is TGCAGCGTTGTTCCAGGGCCGTCCTACGAGCAGTACTTC.

This clonotype is labeled large. V is TRBV4-1 and J is TRBJ2-5; 7 bases fit TRBD2. The CDR3 has 16 amino acids. Germline-derived CDR1 and CDR2 are MGHRA and YSYEKL. The V segment lost 0 bases and the J segment 2 bases; nucleotides outside the gene matches: 6. In DNA form, the CDR3 reads TGCGCCAGCAGCCAAGATCAAGCGGGGTTACAAGAGACCCAGTACTTC. Translating it yields CASSQDQAGLQETQYF.

This clonotype occurred a few times. The V and J genes are TRBV30 and TRBJ2-2, with 7 nucleotides matching TRBD1. The CDR3 runs 14 residues. Germline CDR1 GTSNPN, CDR2 SVGIG (reference sequence). Germline trimming cut 5 bases from V and 5 bases from J; bases unmatched to any gene: 8. DNA of the CDR3: TGTGCCTGGGGGCCGGGACAGCCAACCGGGGAGCTGTTTTTT. Translation: CAWGPGQPTGELFF.

This clonotype showed up many times. The rearrangement uses TRBV7-9 and TRBJ2-7; D gene unclear. This CDR3 region has 18 residues. The V and J ends lost 1 base and 6 bases respectively, with 25 bases between them. CDR1 is SEHNR and CDR2 is FQNEAQ in the germline V gene (reference sequence). The CDR3 sequence: CASSLGVFSQQATSEQYF. The CDR3 DNA follows: TGTGCCAGCAGCTTAGGAGTTTTCTCTCAGCAGGCCACGAGCGAGCAGTACTTC.

The V and J genes are TRBV5-5 and TRBJ2-7; TRBD1 matches 9 bases. The CDR3 spans 14 residues. Germline loops: CDR1 SGHKS, CDR2 YYEKEE (reference sequence). V lost 7 bases and J lost 3; bases outside the gene matches: 8. CDR3 DNA sequence: TGTGCCAGCGGCCCCGGGACAGGGTACTACGAGCAGTACTTC. Amino acid sequence: CASGPGTGYYEQYF.

This chain joins TRBV25-1 and TRBJ1-6; D possibly corresponds to TRBD1 (6 bases). V was cut by 4 bases and J by 7 bases, with 17 bases left in between. The CDR3 runs 16 residues. Per germline, CDR1 MGHDK and CDR2 SYGVNS. DNA for the CDR3: TGTGCCAGCAGTGGAGGACAGACGTTTCCCAATTCACCCCTCCACTTT. Its translation: CASSGGQTFPNSPLHF. The variable domain in full, with the rest retrieved from reference TRBV25-1 and TRBJ1-6, is EADIYQTPRYLVIGTGKKITLECSQTMGHDKMYWYQQDPGMELHLIHYSYGVNSTEKGDLSSESTVSRIRTEHFPLTLESARPSHTSQYLCASSGGQTFPNSPLHFGNGTRLTVT.

This clonotype was picked up a small number of times. The chain employs TRBV5-1 and TRBJ2-3, with D maybe TRBD2 (6 bases). This CDR3 comprises 16 residues. The ends were cut back, 0 bases at V and 0 bases at J, with 11 bases in the middle. The germline gives CDR1 SGHRS, CDR2 YFSETQ. The CDR3 sequence: CASSLEASASTDTQYF. The CDR3 region has the DNA TGCGCCAGCAGCTTGGAGGCTAGCGCAAGCACAGATACGCAGTATTTT.

This clonotype was seen a handful of times. The chain combines TRBV13 with TRBJ2-5; 10 nucleotides agree with TRBD2. The length of the CDR3 is 13 residues. Germline trimming cut 5 bases from V and 5 bases from J; bases unmatched to any gene: 2. CDR1 is PRHDT and CDR2 is FYEKMQ in the germline V gene (reference sequence). The CDR3 is CASSGTSVETQYF. The DNA for the CDR3 is TGTGCCAGCAGCGGGACTAGCGTGGAGACCCAGTACTTC.

V usage is TRBV27 and J usage is TRBJ1-6, with a possible D match to TRBD1 (5 bases). V shed 3 bases and J shed 9 bases, with 12 bases lying between them. The CDR3 covers 14 residues. CDR1 and CDR2 (germline): MNHEY, SMNVEV (reference sequence). CDR3 sequence (DNA): TGTGCCAGCAGTTTCCAGGGTAGGCTTTCACCCCTCCACTTT. Its protein product is CASSFQGRLSPLHF.

This clonotype came up a few times. J is TRBJ1-1 and V is TRBV10-3; TRBD1 might be the D (6 bases). This CDR3 has 14 amino acids. Trimming removed 7 bases from V and 0 bases from J, with 12 bases in between. CDR1 ENHRY and CDR2 SYGVKD come from the germline V gene. This CDR3 reads CAITPQGMNTEAFF. The CDR3 region has the DNA TGTGCCATCACACCCCAGGGGATGAACACTGAAGCTTTCTTT.

The chain joins TRBV20-1 to TRBJ1-2; D is unresolved. CDR1 is DFQATT and CDR2 is SNEGSKA in the germline V gene (reference sequence). Trimming left V 6 bases short and J 3 bases short, with 14 bases between. The CDR3 runs 13 residues. CDR3 sequence (DNA): TGCAGTGCGGGCGTAGGGCGCGACTATGGCTACACCTTC. It translates to CSAGVGRDYGYTF.